The present T cell receptor (beta chain) was sequenced within a study of OX40 agonist ivuxolimab in advanced cancers. V lost 7 bases and J 3 bases, leaving 17 bases between the germline ends. The CDR3 covers 15 residues. Germline assignment: CDR1 LNHDA and CDR2 SQIVND (reference sequence). Patients were ineligible given autoimmune disease history or systemic immunosuppression. Data came from immunoSEQ multiplex PCR; TCRdb stores just in-frame clones and leaves some out. In the table there are tens of thousands of clones, approximately 86% of which are singletons. The gene calls are TRBV19 and TRBJ2-3; D is possibly TRBD2 (6 bases). The specimen was CD4+ or CD8+ T cells sorted from blood, collected in a trial of the OX40 agonist ivuxolimab. This TCR was recovered from an adult with an advanced solid tumor such as melanoma, head and neck, liver or kidney cancer. For the CDR3, the DNA is TGTGCCAGTACGCAGGTGGGCGGGATAACAGATACGCAGTATTTT. Translating gives CASTQVGGITDTQYF.